Presented here are 7 T cell receptor beta chains from one specimen sequenced in a study of blood T cell repertoires in COVID-19. The protocol was immunoSEQ multiplex PCR, while the TCRdb copy is restricted to in-frame clones and leaves out a portion. Among about 170,000 clones listed, 75% to 90% were seen once. The sequenced sample was PBMCs or T cells enriched from blood (not recorded which). Source of these receptors: a woman in her forties or fifties who had recovered from COVID-19.

The rearrangement joins TRBV28 to TRBJ1-5; D might be TRBD1 (5 bases). The germline V gene has CDR1 MDHEN and CDR2 SYDVKM. V lost 3 bases and J 6 bases, leaving 12 bases between the germline ends. CDR3 length: 14 amino acids. CDR3 DNA sequence: TGTGCCAGCAGTTTTCCAGGGTATGGTCAGCCCCAGCATTTT. It translates to CASSFPGYGQPQHF.

This chain connects TRBV18 to TRBJ1-2; D not resolved. The CDR3 spans 13 residues. V lost 4 bases to trimming and J lost 9 bases, with 15 bases between them. Germline CDR1 reads KGHSH; CDR2 reads LQKENI. The CDR3 spells CASSLDGVVSYTF. As DNA, the CDR3 is TGTGCCAGCTCACTGGACGGGGTAGTGAGCTACACCTTC.

This clone showed up many times. The rearrangement uses TRBV30 and TRBJ1-3; D gene unclear. This CDR3 is 13 amino acids long. V shed 6 bases and J shed 2 bases, with 11 bases lying between them. The germline CDR1 and CDR2 sequences are GTSNPN and SVGIG (reference sequence). This chain's CDR3 is CACPSPAGNTIYF. DNA of the CDR3: TGTGCCTGCCCCTCTCCAGCTGGAAACACCATATATTTT.

V is TRBV6-5 and J is TRBJ1-1; 9 bases map to TRBD1. Germline values: CDR1 MNHEY, CDR2 SVGAGI. The CDR3 contains 15 residues. V lost 7 bases, J lost 3 bases, and 9 bases stayed unmatched. CDR3 region: CASNPGQGFYTEAFF. The CDR3 DNA sequence: TGTGCCAGCAACCCCGGACAGGGGTTTTACACTGAAGCTTTCTTT.

The gene calls are TRBV5-5 and TRBJ1-5, with TRBD1 as a possible D gene (6 bases). The germline V and J ends were trimmed by 4 bases and 5 bases, with 13 bases remaining between them. The germline V gene encodes CDR1 SGHKS and CDR2 YYEKEE (reference sequence). The CDR3 spans 14 residues. Here the CDR3 DNA reads TGTGCCAGCAGCACTACAGGGTGGGATCAGCCCCAGCATTTT. Translated, it gives CASSTTGWDQPQHF.

The genes are TRBV28 and TRBJ1-4, with D possibly TRBD1 on 5 matching bases. Trimming cost V 3 bases and J 3 bases, with 8 bases left between them. The CDR3 runs to 14 residues. Germline-derived CDR1 and CDR2 are MDHEN and SYDVKM. DNA for the CDR3: TGTGCCAGCAGTTTGGGGGGTCCTAATGAAAAACTGTTTTTT. Its protein product is CASSLGGPNEKLFF.

The chain joins TRBV6-2 or TRBV6-3 to TRBJ2-3, with 7 bases that match TRBD2. Germline trimming cut 6 bases from V and 0 bases from J; bases unmatched to any gene: 6. The CDR3 runs 15 residues. Germline V CDR1 and CDR2: MNHEY, SVGEGT. The CDR3 region has the DNA TGTGCCAGCAGCCCAAATAGCGGGAGCACAGATACGCAGTATTTT. Encoded protein: CASSPNSGSTDTQYF.